The next 4 T cell receptor beta chains were all read from a single sample in a study of blood T cell repertoires in COVID-19 (dated by TCRdb to 2020 to 2022). Library preparation was by the immunoSEQ multiplex PCR assay. The table was pulled from immuneACCESS by TCRdb, which kept in-frame rearrangements only. Such tables lose some clones; where checked, under half of the loss comes from unresolved V genes, and the rest has no known cause. The sample yields roughly 100,000 clones; roughly 86% were counted once. The top ten constitute about 10% of the sample. Sequenced: peripheral blood. Every receptor here comes from a man aged 35-49 years with active or convalescent COVID-19.

The DNA for the CDR3 is TGTGCCAGCAGCCGGCAGGGGGCCGGCTACACCTTC. Translation: CASSRQGAGYTF. The chain combines TRBV3-1 (or the pseudogene TRBV3-2) with TRBJ1-2; 8 bases line up with TRBD1. J was trimmed by 8 bases and V by 4 bases; bases with no gene match: 3. In germline, CDR1 is LGHDT, CDR2 YNNKEL (reference sequence). There are 12 residues in the CDR3.

The chain is built from TRBV7-9 and TRBJ2-2; TRBD2 agrees at 7 bases. V lost 3 bases and J lost 1; bases outside the gene matches: 2. The CDR3 length is 15 residues. From germline, CDR1 is SEHNR and CDR2 FQNEAQ (reference sequence). CDR3 sequence (DNA): TGTGCCAGCAGCTTCGGCGGGGGGAACACCGGGGAGCTGTTTTTT. It codes for CASSFGGGNTGELFF.

This clone was seen only a few times. This chain links TRBV12-3 or TRBV12-4 with TRBJ2-5, with a tentative D call TRBD2 (6 bases). Trimming cost V 3 bases and J 2 bases, with 7 bases left between them. CDR3 size: 13 residues. The CDR3 region is CASSLRGQETQYF. The CDR3 nucleotides read TGTGCCAGCAGTTTGCGGGGTCAAGAGACCCAGTACTTC.

CDR3 residues: CASSPSGRGRSNEQFF. The CDR3 DNA is TGTGCCAGCAGCCCCAGCGGGCGGGGGCGTTCAAATGAGCAGTTCTTC. The genes are TRBV3-1 (or the pseudogene TRBV3-2) and TRBJ2-1, with D possibly being TRBD2 (7 bases). The ends were cut back, 4 bases at V and 7 bases at J, with 20 bases in the middle. The CDR3 has 16 residues. Looked up from germline, CDR1 is LGHDT and CDR2 is YNNKEL (reference sequence).